This T cell receptor beta chain was observed in a study of PD-L1 blockade in urothelial cancer. Profiling relied on immunoSEQ multiplex PCR, and the TCRdb table lists in-frame clones only, not all of them. Of under 95,000 clones listed, about four fifths were seen once; the top ten hold approximately 10%. As for time point: pretreatment peripheral blood. Germline-derived CDR1 and CDR2 are LNHNV and YYDKDF (reference sequence). The CDR3 sequence is 16 residues long. J gave up 2 bases and V 2 bases, and 4 bases lay outside the gene matches. This chain connects TRBV15 to TRBJ2-5; TRBD1 matches at 11 bases. The sample consisted of PBMCs, taken around atezolizumab (anti-PD-L1) treatment. The clonotype was recovered from an older woman with urothelial cancer. CDR3 protein: CATSRFGQGAQETQYF. CDR3 coding DNA: TGTGCCACCAGCAGATTCGGACAGGGGGCTCAAGAGACCCAGTACTTC.